The entry that follows covers one T cell receptor beta chain sequence. The data are from a study of blood T cell repertoires in COVID-19. For the study at large: The United States, Italy and Spain provided the acute and convalescent COVID-19 samples. T cells, B-cell-depleted T cells, or PBMCs provided the cDNA or gDNA that served as material.

Per the original methods: Reference gene primer amplification gave estimated nucleated cell counts. Only in-frame clones appear in the TCRdb table, and some are missing; sequencing was by immunoSEQ multiplex PCR. V, J and clone size were drawn from that table, and D and trimming were deduced from the DNA. The sample has 200,000 to 300,000 clones, approximately 90% seen once. The germline V gene encodes CDR1 MNHEY and CDR2 SMNVEV (reference sequence). The CDR3 is 15 residues long. V lost 2 bases, J lost 5 bases, and 4 bases stayed unmatched. The sample taken for sequencing was peripheral blood. The chain combines TRBV27 with TRBJ2-3; 10 positions agree with TRBD1. The receptor comes from a man in his sixties who had recovered from COVID-19. CDR3 residues: CASSLMTGGVDTQYF. In DNA, the CDR3 is TGTGCCAGCAGTTTAATGACAGGGGGCGTAGATACGCAGTATTTT.